The clone carrying this T cell receptor beta chain showed up just once. The antigen is not known. The data belong to a study of CD8 T cells in ankylosing spondylitis. Findings and limits, study-wide: Significant enrichment of disease-linked clones was reported in matched ankylosing spondylitis synovial fluid.

This CDR3 has 18 residues. Germline V gene data show CDR1 as LGHNA and CDR2 as YSLEER. V was trimmed by 4 bases and J by 2 bases, leaving 22 bases between them. MiXCR, run by TCRdb on the 5' RACE reads, gives a single entry per CDR3 protein. The sample records approximately 290,000 distinct CDR3 sequences, around 20% being singletons. This clonotype was sampled from a female donor with ankylosing spondylitis or in good health (not recorded which). The chain joins TRBV4-3 to TRBJ2-3; TRBD2 is a possible D gene (6 bases). The sequencing input was blood, either unsorted or a sorted T cell fraction (not recorded which). This CDR3 reads CASSRRVAGTYLTDTQYF. The CDR3 DNA follows: TGCGCCAGCAGCCGGAGGGTTGCCGGGACCTACCTCACAGATACGCAGTATTTT.